The TCR beta chain under discussion was sequenced for a study of technical replicates of blood from a few donors. This CDR3 region has 14 residues. Trimming stripped 7 bases from V and 6 bases from J, with 19 bases between. Germline V gene sequence: CDR1 MNHNY, CDR2 SVGAGI (reference sequence). Sequenced by immunoSEQ multiplex PCR; TCRdb stores in-frame clones only, minus some. The sample lists roughly 76,000 clones; 91% were seen once. This TCR came from a human donor in good health. Some clones in this sample may be carry-over from other donors' samples. The source material was T cells isolated from PBMCs. The V gene is TRBV6-6, the J gene TRBJ2-7; tentatively, D is TRBD1 (6 bases). In DNA, the CDR3 is TGTGCCAGCAAGAGGGGACAAGGGCTCCTCGAGCAGTACTTC. Encoded protein: CASKRGQGLLEQYF.